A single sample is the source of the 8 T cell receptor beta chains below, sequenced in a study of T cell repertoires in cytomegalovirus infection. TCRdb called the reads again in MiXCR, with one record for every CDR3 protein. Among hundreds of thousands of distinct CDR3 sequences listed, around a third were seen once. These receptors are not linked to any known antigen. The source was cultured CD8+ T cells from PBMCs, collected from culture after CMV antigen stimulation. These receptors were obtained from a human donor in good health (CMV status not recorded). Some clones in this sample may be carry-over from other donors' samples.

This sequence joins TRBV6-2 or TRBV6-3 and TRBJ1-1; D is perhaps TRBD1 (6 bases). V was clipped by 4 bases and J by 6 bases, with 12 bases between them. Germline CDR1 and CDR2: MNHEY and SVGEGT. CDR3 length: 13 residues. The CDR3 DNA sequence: TGTGCCAGCAGTTGGGGGGCCGGCGCTGAAGCTTTCTTT. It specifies CASSWGAGAEAFF.

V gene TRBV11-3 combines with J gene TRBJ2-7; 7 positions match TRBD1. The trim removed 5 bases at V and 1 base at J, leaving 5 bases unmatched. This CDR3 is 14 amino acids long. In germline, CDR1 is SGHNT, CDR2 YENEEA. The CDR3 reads CASSARDRSYEQYF. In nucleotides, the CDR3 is TGTGCCAGCAGCGCTAGGGACAGATCCTACGAGCAGTACTTC.

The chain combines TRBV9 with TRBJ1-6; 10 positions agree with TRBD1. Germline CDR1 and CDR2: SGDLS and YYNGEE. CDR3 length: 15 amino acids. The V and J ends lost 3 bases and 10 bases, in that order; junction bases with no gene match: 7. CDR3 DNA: TGTGCCAGCAGCGCCCGTCGGGACAGGGGATCACCCCTCCACTTT. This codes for CASSARRDRGSPLHF. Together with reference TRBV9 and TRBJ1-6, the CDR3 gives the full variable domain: DSGVTQTPKHLITATGQRVTLRCSPRSGDLSVYWYQQSLDQGLQFLIQYYNGEERAKGNILERFSAQQFPDLHSELNLSSLELGDSALYFCASSARRDRGSPLHFGNGTRLTVT.

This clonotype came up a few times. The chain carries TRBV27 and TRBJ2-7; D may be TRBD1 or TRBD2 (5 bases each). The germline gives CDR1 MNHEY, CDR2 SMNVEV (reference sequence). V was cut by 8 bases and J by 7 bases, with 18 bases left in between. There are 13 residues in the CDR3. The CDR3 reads CASGRDVLREQYF. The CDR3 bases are TGTGCCAGCGGCCGGGACGTACTCAGGGAGCAGTACTTC.

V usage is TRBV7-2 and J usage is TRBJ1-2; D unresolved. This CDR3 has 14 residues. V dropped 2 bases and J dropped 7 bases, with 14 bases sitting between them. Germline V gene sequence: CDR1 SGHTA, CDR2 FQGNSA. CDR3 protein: CASSLTRVYGGYTF. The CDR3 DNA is TGTGCCAGCAGCTTAACTCGGGTATACGGTGGCTACACCTTC.

CDR3 nucleotide sequence: TGTGCCAGCGGCCGAGCGGGGTCTTTTTACAATGAGCAGTTCTTC. This gives the protein CASGRAGSFYNEQFF. This chain uses TRBV14 with TRBJ2-1; the match to TRBD2 covers 7 bases. The trim removed 8 bases at V and 4 bases at J, leaving 11 bases unmatched. The CDR3 spans 15 residues. The V gene's germline CDR1 is SGHDN and CDR2 FVKESK.

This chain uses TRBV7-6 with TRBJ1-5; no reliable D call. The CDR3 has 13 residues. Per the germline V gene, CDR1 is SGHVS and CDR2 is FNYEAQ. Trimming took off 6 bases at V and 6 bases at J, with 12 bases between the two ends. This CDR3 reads CASSSRLSQPQHF. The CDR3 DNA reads TGTGCCAGCAGTAGCCGGCTGAGTCAGCCCCAGCATTTT.

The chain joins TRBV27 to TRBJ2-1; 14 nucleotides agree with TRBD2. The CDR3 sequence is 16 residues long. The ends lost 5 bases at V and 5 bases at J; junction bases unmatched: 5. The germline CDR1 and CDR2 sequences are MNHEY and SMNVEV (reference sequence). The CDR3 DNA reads TGTGCCAGCAGTAAGGGACTAGCGGGGGCCGACAATGAGCAGTTCTTC. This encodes CASSKGLAGADNEQFF.